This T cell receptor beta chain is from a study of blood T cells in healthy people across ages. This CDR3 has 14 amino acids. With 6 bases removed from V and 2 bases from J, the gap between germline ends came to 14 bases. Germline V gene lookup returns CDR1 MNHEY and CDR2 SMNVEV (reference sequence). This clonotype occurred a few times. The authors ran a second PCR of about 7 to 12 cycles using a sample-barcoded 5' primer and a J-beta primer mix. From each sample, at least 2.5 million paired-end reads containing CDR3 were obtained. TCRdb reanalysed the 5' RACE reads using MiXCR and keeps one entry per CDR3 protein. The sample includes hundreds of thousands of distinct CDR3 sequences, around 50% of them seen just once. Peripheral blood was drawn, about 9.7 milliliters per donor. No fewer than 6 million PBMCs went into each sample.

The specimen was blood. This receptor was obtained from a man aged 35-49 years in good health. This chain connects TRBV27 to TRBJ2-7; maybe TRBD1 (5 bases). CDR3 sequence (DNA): TGTGCCAGCAGGCCTTCAGGGAACCCCTACGAGCAGTACTTC. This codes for CASRPSGNPYEQYF.